The 32 T cell receptor beta chains below all came from one sample that was sequenced in a study of T cell responses to AZD1222 COVID-19 vaccine. Sequencing was performed with immunoSEQ multiplex PCR; in TCRdb, only in-frame clones are kept and a portion is missing. Of around 73,000 clones listed, about 88% are singletons. The material sequenced was peripheral blood, taken 28 days after the second AZD1222 dose. These receptors came from an adult who received the AZD1222 COVID-19 vaccine.

The chain employs TRBV27 and TRBJ1-5; TRBD1 might be the D (5 bases). The CDR3 contains 18 residues. V lost 5 bases to trimming and J lost 0 bases, with 20 bases between them. Germline CDR1 and CDR2: MNHEY and SMNVEV (reference sequence). The CDR3 protein is CASSPRWGRAYSNQPQHF. CDR3 DNA sequence: TGTGCCAGCAGTCCCCGGTGGGGCCGAGCCTATAGCAATCAGCCCCAGCATTTT.

The genes are TRBV5-5 and TRBJ2-2, with 8 bases lining up with TRBD1. The CDR3 covers 17 residues. Trimming at V came to 3 bases and at J to 0 bases, leaving 7 bases not matched to a gene. Germline V gives CDR1 SGHKS, CDR2 YYEKEE (reference sequence). The CDR3 spells CASSSPTGGSNTGELFF. For the CDR3, the DNA is TGTGCCAGCAGCTCACCAACAGGGGGTTCGAACACCGGGGAGCTGTTTTTT.

The rearrangement links TRBV24-1 to TRBJ2-5, with TRBD1 matching over 9 bases. CDR3 length equals 17 residues. The V gene's germline CDR1 is KGHDR and CDR2 SFDVKD. After removal of 3 bases from V and 4 bases from J, the junction contained 11 bases not matched to a gene. DNA for the CDR3: TGTGCCACCAGTGATCGTTCGCCGGACAGGGGAGGAGAGACCCAGTACTTC. Its translation: CATSDRSPDRGGETQYF.

The rearrangement uses TRBV19 and TRBJ1-3; TRBD1 is a possible D gene (6 bases). V was trimmed by 9 bases and J by 1 base, leaving 16 bases between them. This CDR3 contains 15 residues. In germline, CDR1 is LNHDA, CDR2 SQIVND (reference sequence). The CDR3 spells CASSRGGRSGNTIYF. The CDR3 DNA reads TGTGCCAGCAGCCGCGGGGGCCGTTCTGGAAACACCATATATTTT. The full variable domain, with the rest looked up from reference TRBV19 and TRBJ1-3, is DGGITQSPKYLFRKEGQNVTLSCEQNLNHDAMYWYRQDPGQGLRLIYYSQIVNDFQKGDIAEGYSVSREKKESFPLTVTSAQKNPTAFYLCASSRGGRSGNTIYFGEGSWLTVV.

The chain couples TRBV18 to TRBJ1-1, with TRBD1 matching over 8 bases. The V segment lost 2 bases and the J segment 6 bases; nucleotides outside the gene matches: 5. Germline V gene data show CDR1 as KGHSH and CDR2 as LQKENI. The CDR3 contains 14 residues. CDR3 DNA sequence: TGTGCCAGCTCACCAGGACAGGGTAACTCTGAAGCTTTCTTT. Its translation is CASSPGQGNSEAFF.

V is TRBV19 and J is TRBJ2-5, with 7 bases lining up with TRBD1. The germline V gene encodes CDR1 LNHDA and CDR2 SQIVND (reference sequence). V shed 1 base, J shed 6 bases, and the junction held 5 bases outside the gene matches. The CDR3 runs 14 residues. Written as DNA, the CDR3 is TGTGCCAGTAGTATAGCGGCAGGGGGACAGACCCAGTACTTC. It encodes CASSIAAGGQTQYF.

V and J are TRBV3-1 (or the pseudogene TRBV3-2) and TRBJ1-5; TRBD1 matches 10 bases. V was clipped by 2 bases and J by 9 bases; unmatched bases: 4. The CDR3 length is 14 residues. The germline V gene has CDR1 LGHDT and CDR2 YNNKEL (reference sequence). CDR3 in amino acids: CASSQRTGGSPQHF. CDR3 DNA sequence: TGTGCCAGCAGCCAACGGACAGGGGGATCGCCCCAGCATTTT.

V is TRBV27 and J is TRBJ2-1, with 9 bases fitting TRBD1. Germline-derived CDR1 and CDR2 are MNHEY and SMNVEV (reference sequence). CDR3 length equals 16 residues. Trimming at V came to 6 bases and at J to 9 bases, leaving 15 bases not matched to a gene. This CDR3 reads CASRATGTGWHSEQFF. The CDR3 nucleotides read TGTGCCAGCAGGGCAACCGGGACAGGGTGGCATAGTGAGCAGTTCTTC.

This chain connects TRBV7-9 to TRBJ1-2; 9 nucleotides agree with TRBD1. V dropped 3 bases and J dropped 0; count of bases not matched to a gene: 5. The CDR3 is 16 residues long. The germline V gene encodes CDR1 SEHNR and CDR2 FQNEAQ (reference sequence). The CDR3 sequence: CASSFGQGRPNYGYTF. The CDR3 bases are TGTGCCAGCAGCTTCGGACAGGGGAGACCTAACTATGGCTACACCTTC.

The rearrangement uses TRBV2 and TRBJ2-3, with D possibly being TRBD2 (6 bases). The V gene lost 7 bases and the J gene lost 0 bases, with 11 bases spanning the gap. Germline V gene data show CDR1 as SNHLY and CDR2 as FYNNEI. This CDR3 region has 14 residues. For the CDR3, the DNA is TGTGCCAGCATCGTCGGGACTAGCACAGATACGCAGTATTTT. Translated, it gives CASIVGTSTDTQYF.

The V gene is TRBV9, the J gene TRBJ2-7, with 11 bases identical to TRBD2. The germline CDR1 and CDR2 sequences are SGDLS and YYNGEE. J gave up 7 bases and V 6 bases, and 9 bases lay outside the gene matches. CDR3 length equals 14 residues. The CDR3 DNA sequence: TGTGCCAGCACCTTTACTAGCGGGAGTAAAGAGCAGTACGTC. Protein product: CASTFTSGSKEQYV.

The rearrangement joins TRBV5-1 to TRBJ2-1, with D perhaps matching TRBD1 or TRBD2 (5 bases each). From germline, CDR1 is SGHRS and CDR2 YFSETQ. The length of the CDR3 is 15 residues. V was cut by 6 bases and J by 0 bases, with 13 bases left in between. CDR3 nucleotide sequence: TGCGCCAGCAACCGGGACCCAAGCTCCTACAATGAGCAGTTCTTC. Its translation: CASNRDPSSYNEQFF.

This chain uses TRBV25-1 with TRBJ2-2; the match to TRBD1 covers 7 bases. Losses at the gene ends were 10 bases for V and 3 bases for J; bases not matched to a gene: 14. The CDR3 totals 16 residues. Germline loops: CDR1 MGHDK, CDR2 SYGVNS. CDR3 sequence: CATLTNRGWDTGELFF. The CDR3 nucleotides read TGTGCCACCTTAACCAACAGGGGTTGGGACACCGGGGAGCTGTTTTTT.

The CDR3 spells CASRRQGGDQPQHF. The CDR3 region has the DNA TGTGCCAGCAGGAGACAGGGGGGGGATCAGCCCCAGCATTTT. The rearrangement uses TRBV6-5 and TRBJ1-5; 9 bases match TRBD1. Germline CDR1 MNHEY, CDR2 SVGAGI. The CDR3 consists of 14 residues. With V trimmed by 6 bases and J by 5 bases, 5 bases remained unmatched.

V is TRBV11-1 and J is TRBJ1-6, with D possibly being TRBD1 (5 bases). V lost 1 base and J 6 bases, leaving 7 bases between the germline ends. This CDR3 contains 14 residues. Germline CDR1 is SGHAT and CDR2 is FQDESV (reference sequence). In DNA, the CDR3 is TGTGCCAGCAGCTTAGGGACACCTAATTCACCCCTCCACTTT. This encodes CASSLGTPNSPLHF.

The gene calls are TRBV7-2 and TRBJ2-1; 11 positions match TRBD2. J lost 4 bases, V lost 5 bases, and 7 bases had no gene match. This CDR3 comprises 16 residues. Germline V gene lookup returns CDR1 SGHTA and CDR2 FQGNSA. The DNA for the CDR3 is TGTGCCAGCAGCCCTCAAGCTAGCGGGGGGTACAATGAGCAGTTCTTC. This encodes CASSPQASGGYNEQFF.

This clone was seen more than once but under ten times. The chain recombines TRBV30 with TRBJ2-3, with D perhaps assigned TRBD1 or TRBD2 (5 bases each). V was shortened by 0 bases and J by 1 base, with 8 bases between the two germline ends. The CDR3 covers 14 residues. From germline, CDR1 is GTSNPN and CDR2 SVGIG (reference sequence). CDR3 in amino acids: CAWSVRGGTDTQYF. CDR3 bases: TGTGCCTGGAGTGTACGAGGGGGCACAGATACGCAGTATTTT.

The chain employs TRBV9 and TRBJ2-2; weak D call: TRBD1 (6 bases). CDR3 length: 16 amino acids. Trimming left V 2 bases short and J 1 base short, with 12 bases between. CDR1 is SGDLS, CDR2 YYNGEE, per germline. CDR3 sequence: CASSVYMTGNTGELFF. CDR3 DNA: TGTGCCAGCAGCGTCTACATGACAGGGAACACCGGGGAGCTGTTTTTT.

This chain joins TRBV2 and TRBJ1-2; tentative D call: TRBD1 (5 bases). Trimming stripped 4 bases from V and 3 bases from J, with 12 bases between. The CDR3 is made up of 14 amino acids. CDR1 is SNHLY, CDR2 FYNNEI, per germline. CDR3 nucleotide sequence: TGTGCCAGCAGTGTAACAGGCAACCACTATGGCTACACCTTC. It specifies CASSVTGNHYGYTF.

V and J are TRBV5-1 and TRBJ2-3; 9 bases fit TRBD2. Germline loops: CDR1 SGHRS, CDR2 YFSETQ. The V segment lost 0 bases and the J segment 5 bases; nucleotides outside the gene matches: 7. CDR3 length equals 16 residues. The CDR3 sequence is CASSLVGSGGVDTQYF. CDR3 nucleotide sequence: TGCGCCAGCAGCTTGGTGGGTAGCGGGGGCGTAGATACGCAGTATTTT.

The chain couples TRBV11-2 to TRBJ1-4; D not certain. This CDR3 spans 15 amino acids. The germline V gene has CDR1 SGHAT and CDR2 FQNNGV. The V gene lost 5 bases and the J gene lost 4 bases, with 14 bases spanning the gap. The CDR3: CASSQRTVYNEKLFF. In DNA, the CDR3 is TGTGCCAGCAGCCAGCGGACGGTTTATAATGAAAAACTGTTTTTT.

The rearrangement joins TRBV18 to TRBJ1-4, with D unclear. The CDR3 has 12 residues. Trimming removed 5 bases from V and 8 bases from J, with 9 bases in between. Germline V gives CDR1 KGHSH, CDR2 LQKENI. CDR3 in DNA: TGTGCCAGCTCATCCGAATGGGAAAAACTGTTTTTT. It specifies CASSSEWEKLFF.

This chain joins TRBV28 and TRBJ2-1, with 12 bases lining up with TRBD2. The CDR3 totals 15 residues. The germline V gene has CDR1 MDHEN and CDR2 SYDVKM. Germline trimming cut 8 bases from V and 2 bases from J; bases unmatched to any gene: 4. The CDR3 spells CASFTSGGTYNEQFF. For the CDR3, the DNA is TGTGCCAGCTTTACTAGCGGGGGGACCTACAATGAGCAGTTCTTC.

The CDR3 spells CASSPLEGFVGYGYTF. The CDR3 nucleotides are TGTGCCAGCTCACCTCTGGAGGGGTTCGTCGGCTATGGCTACACCTTC. The chain is built from TRBV18 and TRBJ1-2; D perhaps matches TRBD1 (5 bases). Trimming removed 3 bases from V and 4 bases from J, with 18 bases in between. CDR3 length equals 16 residues. Per germline, CDR1 KGHSH and CDR2 LQKENI. The full variable domain, its missing parts supplied by reference TRBV18 and TRBJ1-2, is NAGVMQNPRHLVRRRGQEARLRCSPMKGHSHVYWYRQLPEEGLKFMVYLQKENIIDESGMPKERFSAEFPKEGPSILRIQQVVRGDSAAYFCASSPLEGFVGYGYTFGSGTRLTVV.

This rearrangement joins TRBV19 to TRBJ1-2; a weak D match, TRBD1 (5 bases). CDR1 is LNHDA and CDR2 is SQIVND in the germline V gene (reference sequence). The CDR3 has 14 amino acids. V lost 4 bases and J 8 bases, leaving 17 bases between the germline ends. The CDR3 protein is CASSTSWGNGGYTF. The CDR3 nucleotides read TGTGCCAGTAGTACATCGTGGGGCAACGGCGGCTACACCTTC.

The V call is TRBV6-5, the J call TRBJ1-2, with D tentatively TRBD1 (6 bases). Germline values: CDR1 MNHEY, CDR2 SVGAGI. The V end was cut by 2 bases, the J end by 4 bases, with 8 bases between. The length of the CDR3 is 13 residues. CDR3 loop: CASSYAGVYGYTF. The CDR3 bases are TGTGCCAGCAGTTACGCAGGGGTCTATGGCTACACCTTC.

This rearrangement joins TRBV18 to TRBJ1-2, with unresolved D. The length of the CDR3 is 13 residues. Trimming shortened V by 1 base and J by 5 bases, and 8 bases separated the two germline ends. In germline, CDR1 is KGHSH, CDR2 LQKENI. CDR3 DNA sequence: TGTGCCAGCTCACCACAAACGGTATATGGCTACACCTTC. Its translation is CASSPQTVYGYTF.

This sequence joins TRBV10-3 and TRBJ2-1; D is ambiguous. The ends were cut back, 2 bases at V and 7 bases at J, with 18 bases in the middle. CDR1 is ENHRY and CDR2 is SYGVKD in the germline V gene. The CDR3 has 16 amino acids. CDR3 in amino acids: CAISEPSRTLGNEQFF. The CDR3 DNA reads as TGTGCCATCAGTGAGCCTTCTCGTACCCTGGGGAATGAGCAGTTCTTC.

This sequence joins TRBV23-1 and TRBJ2-1; D not certain. TRBV23-1 carries the ORF label, with uncertain function. This CDR3 comprises 15 residues. The V end lost 8 bases, the J end lost 4 bases, and 18 bases lay between the germline ends. The CDR3 loop is CASECGSSKYNEQFF. CDR3 coding DNA: TGCGCCAGCGAATGCGGTAGCAGCAAATACAATGAGCAGTTCTTC.

The chain joins TRBV19 to TRBJ2-3, with TRBD2 as a possible D gene (7 bases). The V end was cut by 3 bases, the J end by 2 bases, with 12 bases between. This CDR3 comprises 15 residues. Per the germline V gene, CDR1 is LNHDA and CDR2 is SQIVND (reference sequence). The CDR3 is CASSIGGGATDTQYF. CDR3 coding DNA: TGTGCCAGTAGTATTGGAGGGGGGGCCACAGATACGCAGTATTTT. The complete variable domain, with remaining parts taken from reference TRBV19 and TRBJ2-3, reads DGGITQSPKYLFRKEGQNVTLSCEQNLNHDAMYWYRQDPGQGLRLIYYSQIVNDFQKGDIAEGYSVSREKKESFPLTVTSAQKNPTAFYLCASSIGGGATDTQYFGPGTRLTVL.

V gene TRBV9 combines with J gene TRBJ2-7, with D possibly TRBD2 on 5 matching bases. Trimming pared 0 bases from V and 6 bases from J, leaving 13 bases between. This CDR3 contains 14 residues. Germline loops: CDR1 SGDLS, CDR2 YYNGEE. The CDR3 coding sequence is TGTGCCAGCAGCGTAGCTGCCGGTGGAGGCGAGCAGTACTTC. Protein: CASSVAAGGGEQYF.

The chain recombines TRBV6-5 with TRBJ1-2; the D is unclear. CDR3 length equals 13 residues. Germline V lookup: CDR1 MNHEY, CDR2 SVGAGI. The V end lost 6 bases, the J end lost 4 bases, and 12 bases lay between the germline ends. As DNA, the CDR3 is TGTGCCAGCAGCTTCAACTTGATCTATGGCTACACCTTC. Residues: CASSFNLIYGYTF.